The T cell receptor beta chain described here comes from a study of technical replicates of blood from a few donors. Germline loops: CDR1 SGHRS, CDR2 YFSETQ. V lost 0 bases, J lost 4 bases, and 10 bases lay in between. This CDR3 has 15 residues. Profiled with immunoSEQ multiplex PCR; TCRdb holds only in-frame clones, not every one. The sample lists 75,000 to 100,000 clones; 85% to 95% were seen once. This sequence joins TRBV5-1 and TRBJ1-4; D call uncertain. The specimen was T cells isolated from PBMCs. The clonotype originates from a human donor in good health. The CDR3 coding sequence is TGCGCCAGCAGCTTGGCCGGAACAGATAATGAAAAACTGTTTTTT. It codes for CASSLAGTDNEKLFF.